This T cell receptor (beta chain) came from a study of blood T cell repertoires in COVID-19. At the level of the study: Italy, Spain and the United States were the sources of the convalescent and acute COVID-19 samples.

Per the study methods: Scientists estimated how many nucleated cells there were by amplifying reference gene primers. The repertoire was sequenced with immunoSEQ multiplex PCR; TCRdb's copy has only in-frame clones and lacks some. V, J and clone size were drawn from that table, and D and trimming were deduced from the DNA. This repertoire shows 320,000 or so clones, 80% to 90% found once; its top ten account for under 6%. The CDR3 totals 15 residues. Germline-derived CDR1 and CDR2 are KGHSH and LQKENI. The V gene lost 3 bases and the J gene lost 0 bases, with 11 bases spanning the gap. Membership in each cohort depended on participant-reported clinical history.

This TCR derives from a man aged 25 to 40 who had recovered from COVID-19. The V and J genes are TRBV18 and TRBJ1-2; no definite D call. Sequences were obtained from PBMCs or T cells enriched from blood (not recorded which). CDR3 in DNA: TGTGCCAGCTCACCTGGCGGGTCAGCTAACTATGGCTACACCTTC. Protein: CASSPGGSANYGYTF.